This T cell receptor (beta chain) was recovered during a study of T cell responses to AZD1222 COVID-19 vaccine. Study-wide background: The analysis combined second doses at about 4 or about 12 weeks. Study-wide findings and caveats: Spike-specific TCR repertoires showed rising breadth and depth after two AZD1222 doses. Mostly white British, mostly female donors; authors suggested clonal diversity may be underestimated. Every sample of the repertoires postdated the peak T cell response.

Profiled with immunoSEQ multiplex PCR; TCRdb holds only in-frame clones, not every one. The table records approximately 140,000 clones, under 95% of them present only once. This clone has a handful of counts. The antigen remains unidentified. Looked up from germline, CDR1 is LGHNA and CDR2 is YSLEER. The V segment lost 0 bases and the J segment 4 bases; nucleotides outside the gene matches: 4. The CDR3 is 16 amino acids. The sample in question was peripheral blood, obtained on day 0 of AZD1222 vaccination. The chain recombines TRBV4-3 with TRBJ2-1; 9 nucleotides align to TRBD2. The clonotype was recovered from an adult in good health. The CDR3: CASSQDLAGGYNEQFF. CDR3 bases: TGCGCCAGCAGCCAAGATTTGGCGGGAGGGTACAATGAGCAGTTCTTC.